One sample yielded the 14 T cell receptor beta chains listed below, sequenced in a study of shared clonotypes between healthy human individuals. TCRdb's table, derived via immunoSEQ multiplex PCR, lists solely in-frame clones and lacks some. The sample has 500,000 to 650,000 clones, around 78% seen once. The sample consisted of PBMCs. The receptors were gathered from a woman aged 40-49 years in good health. Some clones in this sample may be carry-over from other donors' samples.

V is TRBV4-3 and J is TRBJ1-1, with D possibly matching TRBD1 (5 bases). The CDR3 has 16 amino acids. Trimming removed 0 bases at V and 0 bases at J, with 11 bases between. Per germline, CDR1 LGHNA and CDR2 YSLEER. The CDR3 nucleotides read TGCGCCAGCAGCCAAGATTGGGACGGCATGAACACTGAAGCTTTCTTT. Translating gives CASSQDWDGMNTEAFF.

The V gene is TRBV9, the J gene TRBJ2-1, with D maybe TRBD2 (6 bases). The CDR3 sequence is 15 residues long. Trimming left V 3 bases short and J 8 bases short, with 18 bases between. Germline loops: CDR1 SGDLS, CDR2 YYNGEE. CDR3 in DNA: TGTGCCAGCAGCGCCCAAGGGGAGGTTGGTTATGAGCAGTTCTTC. Its translation is CASSAQGEVGYEQFF.

This clone was counted only a few times. At one of its ends the junction is not consistent with the germline gene, which may arise from a read error. The chain uses TRBV7-6 and TRBJ1-1; TRBD1 matches 9 bases. The CDR3 has 13 residues. The germline V gene encodes CDR1 SGHVS and CDR2 FNYEAQ. CDR3 region: CASRLGTGTEAFF. DNA for the CDR3: TGTGCCAGCAGATTAGGGACAGGGACTGAAGCTTTCTTT. Variable domain in full (rest from reference TRBV7-6 and TRBJ1-1): GAGVSQSPRYKVTKRGQDVALRCDPISGHVSLYWYRQALGQGPEFLTYFNYEAQQDKSGLPNDRFSAERPEGSISTLTIQRTEQRDSAMYRCASRLGTGTEAFFGQGTRLTVV.

This rearrangement joins TRBV25-1 to TRBJ2-7, with 8 bases aligning to TRBD2. Germline loops: CDR1 MGHDK, CDR2 SYGVNS. V lost 4 bases and J lost 4; bases outside the gene matches: 3. This CDR3 comprises 13 residues. The CDR3 here is CASSAAGGYEQYF. Written as DNA, the CDR3 is TGTGCCAGCAGTGCGGCGGGGGGATACGAGCAGTACTTC.

The chain employs TRBV18 and TRBJ1-2; maybe TRBD1 (5 bases). CDR3 length: 15 residues. The germline V and J ends were trimmed by 6 bases and 5 bases, with 19 bases remaining between them. Germline V lookup: CDR1 KGHSH, CDR2 LQKENI. CDR3 sequence (DNA): TGTGCCAGCTCGCCTACGACAGTAAAAGTATATGGCTACACCTTC. Translated, it gives CASSPTTVKVYGYTF.

This clone was recorded once. This chain uses TRBV6-1 with TRBJ2-3; 9 bases align to TRBD2. The germline V gene has CDR1 MNHNS and CDR2 SASEGT. Unmatched junction bases numbered 2, after V lost 3 bases and J lost 1 base. CDR3 size: 15 residues. CDR3 nucleotide sequence: TGTGCCAGCAGTGAGGCGGGAGGGGGCACAGATACGCAGTATTTT. It encodes CASSEAGGGTDTQYF.

The chain employs TRBV19 and TRBJ2-6; D is undetermined. V lost 8 bases, J lost 0 bases, and 11 bases lay in between. Germline loops: CDR1 LNHDA, CDR2 SQIVND (reference sequence). The CDR3 consists of 15 residues. CDR3 nucleotide sequence: TGTGCCAGTGAGGTGGGAATCTCTGGGGCCAACGTCCTGACTTTC. Protein product: CASEVGISGANVLTF.

This clone came up a few times. V gene TRBV5-4 combines with J gene TRBJ2-2; 7 bases are shared with TRBD2. The germline gives CDR1 SGHNT, CDR2 YYREEE (reference sequence). The CDR3 totals 15 residues. J was trimmed by 5 bases and V by 1 base; bases with no gene match: 5. CDR3: CASSLNGGGTGELFF. CDR3 nucleotides: TGTGCCAGCAGCTTGAACGGGGGAGGGACCGGGGAGCTGTTTTTT.

The chain has TRBV14 and TRBJ1-1; 7 bases fit TRBD1. Germline V gives CDR1 SGHDN, CDR2 FVKESK. Trimming at V came to 4 bases and at J to 3 bases, leaving 5 bases not matched to a gene. This CDR3 has 14 residues. CDR3 residues: CASSRTGSYTEAFF. Here the CDR3 DNA reads TGTGCCAGCAGCCGGACAGGATCTTACACTGAAGCTTTCTTT.

The rearrangement uses TRBV7-2 and TRBJ2-7; 8 bases match TRBD2. J gave up 3 bases and V 1 base, and 2 bases lay outside the gene matches. The CDR3 runs to 14 residues. Per germline, CDR1 SGHTA and CDR2 FQGNSA. The CDR3 DNA sequence: TGTGCCAGCAGCTTAGGACTAGCGAGCTACGAGCAGTACTTC. This translates into CASSLGLASYEQYF. The whole variable domain, filled in from reference TRBV7-2 and TRBJ2-7, reads GAGVSQSPSNKVTEKGKDVELRCDPISGHTALYWYRQSLGQGLEFLIYFQGNSAPDKSGLPSDRFSAERTGGSVSTLTIQRTQQEDSAVYLCASSLGLASYEQYFGPGTRLTVT.

The J gene is TRBJ2-1, the V gene TRBV27; 7 bases line up with TRBD1. The CDR3 has 17 residues. Germline CDR1 MNHEY, CDR2 SMNVEV (reference sequence). J gave up 8 bases and V 4 bases, and 17 bases lay outside the gene matches. CDR3 sequence reads: CASSSRVWTRGHYEQFF. The DNA of the CDR3 is TGTGCCAGCAGTTCAAGAGTGTGGACGAGGGGGCACTATGAGCAGTTCTTC.

This chain connects TRBV18 to TRBJ2-2; D is undetermined. Germline CDR1 KGHSH, CDR2 LQKENI. V was trimmed by 0 bases and J by 8 bases, leaving 16 bases between them. This CDR3 has 16 residues. The CDR3 nucleotides read TGTGCCAGCTCACCACCGAGAGTCGAGCGTACAGGGGAGCTGTTTTTT. Residues: CASSPPRVERTGELFF.

CDR3 sequence (DNA): TGTGCCAGCGGGCGGGATGTATATGGCTACACCTTC. Translating gives CASGRDVYGYTF. This chain links TRBV7-8 with TRBJ1-2; D gene ambiguous. Trimming left V 8 bases short and J 5 bases short, with 12 bases between. Germline V gene data show CDR1 as SGHVS and CDR2 as FQNEAQ. The length of the CDR3 is 12 residues.

As regards this clone: A read error likely explains this, since a far larger clone differs by one base. Other DNA variants within this sample encode the same CDR3. This rearrangement joins TRBV30 to TRBJ2-2; D is perhaps TRBD2 (5 bases). Trimming stripped 1 base from V and 7 bases from J, with 13 bases between. The germline V gene has CDR1 GTSNPN and CDR2 SVGIG (reference sequence). This CDR3 is built from 14 residues. The CDR3 is CAWSAQPRGGELFF. The DNA for the CDR3 is TGTGCCTGGAGTGCCCAGCCACGGGGCGGGGAGCTGTTTTTT.